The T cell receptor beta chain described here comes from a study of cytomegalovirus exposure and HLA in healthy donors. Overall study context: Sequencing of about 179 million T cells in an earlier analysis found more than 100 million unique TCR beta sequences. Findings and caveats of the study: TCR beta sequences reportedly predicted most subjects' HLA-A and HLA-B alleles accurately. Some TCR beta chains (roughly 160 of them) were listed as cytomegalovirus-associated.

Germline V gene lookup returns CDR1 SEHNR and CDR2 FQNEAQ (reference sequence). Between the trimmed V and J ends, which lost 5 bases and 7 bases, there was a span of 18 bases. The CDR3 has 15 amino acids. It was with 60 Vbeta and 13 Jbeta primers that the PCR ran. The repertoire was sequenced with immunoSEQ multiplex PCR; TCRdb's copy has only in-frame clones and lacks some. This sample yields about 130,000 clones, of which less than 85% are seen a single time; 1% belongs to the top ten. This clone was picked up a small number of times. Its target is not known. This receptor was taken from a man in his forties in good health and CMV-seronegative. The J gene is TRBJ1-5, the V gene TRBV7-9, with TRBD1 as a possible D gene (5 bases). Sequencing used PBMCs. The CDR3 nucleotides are TGTGCCAGCAGCAATTCTTTAGGGGCGGGACAGCCCCAGCATTTT. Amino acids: CASSNSLGAGQPQHF.